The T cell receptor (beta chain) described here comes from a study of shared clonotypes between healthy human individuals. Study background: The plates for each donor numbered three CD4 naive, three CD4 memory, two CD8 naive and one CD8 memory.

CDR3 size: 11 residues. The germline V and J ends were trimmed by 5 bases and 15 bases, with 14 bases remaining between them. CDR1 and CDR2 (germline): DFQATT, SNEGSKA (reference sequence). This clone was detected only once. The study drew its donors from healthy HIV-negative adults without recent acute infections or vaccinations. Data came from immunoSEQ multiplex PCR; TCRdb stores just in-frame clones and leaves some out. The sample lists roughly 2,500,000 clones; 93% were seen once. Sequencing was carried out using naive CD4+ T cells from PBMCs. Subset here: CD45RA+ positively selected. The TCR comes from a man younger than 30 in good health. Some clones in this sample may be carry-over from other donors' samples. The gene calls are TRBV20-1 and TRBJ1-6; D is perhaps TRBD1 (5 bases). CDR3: CSAPDGGYLHF. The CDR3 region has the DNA TGCAGTGCTCCAGACGGGGGGTACCTCCACTTT.